This T cell receptor (beta chain) was identified during a study of T cell responses to AZD1222 COVID-19 vaccine. Generated by immunoSEQ multiplex PCR, the TCRdb table keeps only in-frame clones and is missing some. This table has some 150,000 clones, 89% appearing once. The germline V gene has CDR1 SGHKS and CDR2 YYEKEE (reference sequence). The CDR3 covers 18 residues. V was cut by 1 base and J by 2 bases, with 22 bases left in between. The material sequenced was peripheral blood, taken on day 0 of AZD1222 vaccination. V gene TRBV5-5 combines with J gene TRBJ2-7; unclear D gene. The clonotype originates from an adult in good health. CDR3 bases: TGTGCCAGCAGCTTGTTGGGTCTTCGAGGTAGAAGGACCTACGAGCAGTACTTC. It is translated as CASSLLGLRGRRTYEQYF.